One and the same sample provided the 8 T cell receptor beta chains below, sequenced in a study of T cell responses to AZD1222 COVID-19 vaccine. TCRdb's copy holds only in-frame clones and misses some; the assay was immunoSEQ multiplex PCR. Among about 81,000 clones listed, approximately 90% were seen once. The source was peripheral blood, collected 28 days after the second AZD1222 dose. The receptors were gathered from an adult who received the AZD1222 COVID-19 vaccine.

The chain has TRBV5-5 and TRBJ2-7, with a tentative D call TRBD2 (5 bases). Germline CDR1 is SGHKS and CDR2 is YYEKEE (reference sequence). The V end was cut by 5 bases, the J end by 3 bases, with 18 bases between. The CDR3 consists of 15 residues. The CDR3 loop is CASRSWGRGLYEQYF. The CDR3 nucleotides read TGTGCCAGCAGGTCTTGGGGAAGAGGGCTCTACGAGCAGTACTTC.

The chain has TRBV27 and TRBJ1-6, with unresolved D. V lost 4 bases and J 0 bases, leaving 10 bases between the germline ends. This CDR3 region has 16 residues. The germline CDR1 and CDR2 sequences are MNHEY and SMNVEV (reference sequence). CDR3 in DNA: TGTGCCAGCAGTTCTGGTCTGGGCTCCTATAATTCACCCCTCCACTTT. This sequence encodes CASSSGLGSYNSPLHF.

CDR3: CATHTSGRPNEQFF. DNA for the CDR3: TGTGCCACCCACACTAGCGGGAGGCCCAATGAGCAGTTCTTC. The chain carries TRBV7-9 and TRBJ2-1; the match to TRBD2 covers 12 bases. The CDR3 extends over 14 amino acids. CDR1 and CDR2 from the germline V gene are SEHNR and FQNEAQ (reference sequence). Losses at the gene ends were 10 bases for V and 6 bases for J; bases not matched to a gene: 7.

V and J are TRBV5-8 and TRBJ2-3; 12 nucleotides agree with TRBD2. V shed 4 bases, J shed 4 bases, and the junction held 10 bases outside the gene matches. Germline V gives CDR1 SGHTS, CDR2 YDEGEE. The CDR3 runs to 17 residues. The CDR3 spells CASSPRLAGDLADTQYF. CDR3 coding DNA: TGTGCCAGCAGCCCTAGACTAGCGGGAGATTTGGCAGATACGCAGTATTTT. Combining the CDR3 with reference TRBV5-8 and TRBJ2-3 gives the whole variable domain EAGVTQSPTHLIKTRGQQATLRCSPISGHTSVYWYQQALGLGLQFLLWYDEGEERNRGNFPPRFSGRQFPNYSSELNVNALELEDSALYLCASSPRLAGDLADTQYFGPGTRLTVL.

This clone was picked up one time. The rearrangement links TRBV25-1 to TRBJ1-1; no definite D call. The CDR3 runs 11 residues. In germline, CDR1 is MGHDK, CDR2 SYGVNS. Trimming took 5 bases from V and 2 from J, leaving 3 bases between them. CDR3 loop: CASSLNTEAFF. The CDR3 region has the DNA TGTGCCAGCAGTTTAAACACTGAAGCTTTCTTT.

V usage is TRBV5-6 and J usage is TRBJ2-5; TRBD1 aligns across 10 bases. The CDR3 contains 15 residues. Germline CDR1 is SGHDT and CDR2 is YYEEEE. V shed 1 base, J shed 4 bases, and the junction held 4 bases outside the gene matches. The CDR3 nucleotides are TGTGCCAGCAGCTTGCAGACAGGGGGCAGAGAGACCCAGTACTTC. This translates into CASSLQTGGRETQYF.

The chain couples TRBV7-9 to TRBJ1-2; D might be TRBD1 (6 bases). Trimming left V 4 bases short and J 1 base short, with 10 bases between. CDR3 length: 14 amino acids. Germline loops: CDR1 SEHNR, CDR2 FQNEAQ (reference sequence). The CDR3 region has the DNA TGTGCCAGCAGCTCCACGGACAGTAACTATGGCTACACCTTC. This translates into CASSSTDSNYGYTF.

The V call is TRBV5-4, the J call TRBJ1-2, with TRBD1 identical over 7 bases. The CDR3 spans 13 residues. The V and J ends lost 4 bases and 8 bases, in that order; junction bases with no gene match: 8. The germline gives CDR1 SGHNT, CDR2 YYREEE (reference sequence). CDR3 sequence (DNA): TGTGCCAGCAGCAAGGACAGGAGGGAAGGCTACACCTTC. This sequence encodes CASSKDRREGYTF.